A single sample gave rise to the 18 T cell receptor beta chains below, sequenced in a study of OX40 agonist ivuxolimab in advanced cancers. Assay used: immunoSEQ multiplex PCR; TCRdb lists only in-frame clones, some missing. Seen here are about 47,000 clones, approximately 82% observed once, and the top ten hold roughly 2.5%. Sequences were derived from CD4+ or CD8+ T cells sorted from blood, sampled in a trial of the OX40 agonist ivuxolimab. These receptors all come from an adult with an advanced solid tumor such as melanoma, head and neck, liver or kidney cancer.

The CDR3 coding sequence is TGTGCCAGCAGTCCCAGGGGAGTTTTCCCCTACGAGCAGTACTTC. Its translation is CASSPRGVFPYEQYF. The J gene is TRBJ2-7, the V gene TRBV6-5, with a tentative D call TRBD1 (6 bases). CDR1 is MNHEY and CDR2 is SVGAGI in the germline V gene. The CDR3 contains 15 residues. Trimming took 5 bases from V and 2 from J, leaving 16 bases between them.

The rearrangement uses TRBV6-5 and TRBJ1-2; no definite D call. V gave up 7 bases and J gave up 7 bases, with 13 bases separating them. The CDR3 runs to 12 residues. In germline, CDR1 is MNHEY, CDR2 SVGAGI. In DNA, the CDR3 is TGTGCCAGCAAGACGGGAGAGGGTGGCTACACCTTC. Translating gives CASKTGEGGYTF.

This clone was recorded a few times. The J gene is TRBJ2-7, the V gene TRBV15; unclear D gene. CDR3 length equals 13 residues. V was clipped by 1 base and J by 6 bases, with 10 bases between them. Germline assignment: CDR1 LNHNV and CDR2 YYDKDF (reference sequence). DNA for the CDR3: TGTGCCACCAGCAGAGCTCTTCGCGGCGAGCAGTACTTC. It is translated as CATSRALRGEQYF.

With regard to this clone: Germline is not matched at one junction end, which may reflect a read error. The CDR3 loop is CASSDRGNYGYTF. The DNA for the CDR3 is TGTGCCAGCAGCGACCGGGGGAACTATGGCTACACCTTC. This sequence joins TRBV5-1 and TRBJ1-2; possible D gene TRBD1, 5 bases. Germline loops: CDR1 SGHRS, CDR2 YFSETQ. The length of the CDR3 is 13 residues.

The genes are TRBV5-1 and TRBJ1-4; D call uncertain. Germline loops: CDR1 SGHRS, CDR2 YFSETQ. CDR3 length: 14 residues. The germline V and J ends were trimmed by 0 bases and 1 base, with 4 bases remaining between them. The CDR3 nucleotides are TGCGCCAGCAGCTTGGCCGGAACTAATGAAAAACTGTTTTTT. Residues: CASSLAGTNEKLFF. Supplemented by reference TRBV5-1 and TRBJ1-4, the full variable domain reads KAGVTQTPRYLIKTRGQQVTLSCSPISGHRSVSWYQQTPGQGLQFLFEYFSETQRNKGNFPGRFSGRQFSNSRSEMNVSTLELGDSALYLCASSLAGTNEKLFFGSGTQLSVL.

The chain joins TRBV6-5 to TRBJ1-6; possibly TRBD1 for D (6 bases). The CDR3 runs 14 residues. V lost 7 bases and J lost 9, with 16 bases in between. CDR1 and CDR2 (germline): MNHEY, SVGAGI. The CDR3, as DNA: TGTGCCAGCAACTACAGGGCCTATGGTTCACCCCTCCACTTT. Translation: CASNYRAYGSPLHF.

This sequence joins TRBV6-6 and TRBJ1-3; 7 bases map to TRBD1. V was pared by 2 bases and J by 1 base, with 2 bases of the junction left unmatched. The CDR3 has 15 residues. CDR1 and CDR2 from the germline V gene are MNHNY and SVGAGI (reference sequence). In DNA, the CDR3 is TGTGCCAGCAGTTACGACAGGGCTTCTGGAAACACCATATATTTT. Its translation is CASSYDRASGNTIYF.

The chain joins TRBV11-1 to TRBJ1-1; D gene ambiguous. The CDR3 is made up of 14 amino acids. V lost 6 bases, J lost 2 bases, and 13 bases lay in between. The germline gives CDR1 SGHAT, CDR2 FQDESV (reference sequence). Here the CDR3 DNA reads TGTGCCAGCAGTCCCACGACGGGCAACACTGAAGCTTTCTTT. Its translation: CASSPTTGNTEAFF.

This chain uses TRBV21-1 with TRBJ1-4; TRBD1, as called in the table, went unchecked against the DNA. TRBV21-1 is designated a pseudogene. The CDR3 totals 15 residues. This chain's CDR3 is CASSQPGHGGEKLFF. The CDR3 coding sequence is TGTGCCAGCAGCCAACCGGGACACGGCGGGGAAAAACTGTTTTTT.

This chain uses TRBV5-8 with TRBJ2-7; D is undetermined. V was cut by 0 bases and J by 3 bases, with 19 bases left in between. The CDR3 length is 17 residues. Germline V gene lookup returns CDR1 SGHTS and CDR2 YDEGEE. Written as DNA, the CDR3 is TGTGCCAGCAGCTTGGAGGCTCTAGTTGCACCAATCTACGAGCAGTACTTC. Its translation is CASSLEALVAPIYEQYF.

The rearrangement links TRBV7-3 to TRBJ1-2; D is unresolved. Trimming removed 5 bases from V and 2 bases from J, with 9 bases in between. The CDR3 length is 13 residues. Germline loops: CDR1 SGHTA, CDR2 FQGTGA. CDR3 coding DNA: TGTGCCAGCAGCCCGGACGGAAACTATGGCTACACCTTC. Encoded protein: CASSPDGNYGYTF.

The chain is built from TRBV7-9 and TRBJ1-1, with 7 positions matching TRBD1. With V trimmed by 2 bases and J by 5 bases, 8 bases remained unmatched. This CDR3 is 15 amino acids long. Germline CDR1 and CDR2: SEHNR and FQNEAQ (reference sequence). The CDR3 DNA is TGTGCCAGCAGCTTAAGGACACAGGGGAGGACTGAAGCTTTCTTT. It specifies CASSLRTQGRTEAFF.

The chain recombines TRBV4-1 with TRBJ2-7; D uncertain. This CDR3 comprises 16 residues. Germline V CDR1 and CDR2: MGHRA, YSYEKL. The V gene lost 0 bases and the J gene lost 0 bases, with 12 bases spanning the gap. CDR3 sequence reads: CASSQDFTQFSYEQYF. Written as DNA, the CDR3 is TGCGCCAGCAGCCAAGACTTCACACAGTTCTCCTACGAGCAGTACTTC.

The chain links TRBV5-4 to TRBJ1-2; no clear D. Trimming took off 4 bases at V and 4 bases at J, with 11 bases between the two ends. The CDR3 loop spans 13 amino acids. Germline V gene sequence: CDR1 SGHNT, CDR2 YYREEE (reference sequence). The CDR3 protein is CASSPGGSYGYTF. The CDR3 DNA is TGTGCCAGCAGCCCGGGCGGGAGCTATGGCTACACCTTC.

This chain links TRBV15 with TRBJ2-4; possibly TRBD1 for D (7 bases). Trimming stripped 5 bases from V and 0 bases from J, with 14 bases between. The CDR3 sequence is 16 residues long. From germline, CDR1 is LNHNV and CDR2 YYDKDF (reference sequence). Here the CDR3 reads CATSGGDRIAKNIQYF. As DNA, the CDR3 is TGTGCCACCAGCGGCGGGGACAGAATAGCCAAAAACATTCAGTACTTC.

CDR3 sequence: CASSRSSYEQYF. The CDR3 bases are TGTGCCAGCAGCCGGAGCTCCTACGAGCAGTACTTC. The V gene is TRBV7-2, the J gene TRBJ2-7; unclear D gene. V shed 5 bases and J shed 0 bases, with 5 bases lying between them. The CDR3 runs to 12 residues. Germline V gene lookup returns CDR1 SGHTA and CDR2 FQGNSA.

The CDR3 loop is CASSLRGASYEQYF. CDR3 nucleotide sequence: TGTGCCAGCAGCCTGCGGGGGGCCTCCTACGAGCAGTACTTC. V is TRBV6-6 and J is TRBJ2-7; 8 bases fit TRBD2. Unmatched junction bases numbered 4, after V lost 6 bases and J lost 0 bases. Germline CDR1 MNHNY, CDR2 SVGAGI (reference sequence). This CDR3 has 14 residues.

The CDR3 sequence: CASTEGPYGYTF. DNA of the CDR3: TGTGCCAGCACGGAGGGCCCCTATGGCTACACCTTC. The chain uses TRBV2 and TRBJ1-2; D is unresolved. This CDR3 has 12 residues. The ends were cut back, 7 bases at V and 4 bases at J, with 10 bases in the middle. Germline CDR1 reads SNHLY; CDR2 reads FYNNEI.